This T cell receptor beta chain was sequenced for a study of early T cells in non-severe SARS-CoV-2 infection. Overall study context: Sequencing targeted bulk RNA from unsorted whole blood, leaving chains unpaired.

cDNA molecules, individually, were tagged with unique molecular identifiers. TCRdb re-analysed the 5' RACE reads in MiXCR, keeping a single row per CDR3 protein. The sample yields 95,000 to 150,000 distinct CDR3 sequences, more than 12% seen once. The length of the CDR3 is 13 residues. Germline lookup yields CDR1 LGHDT and CDR2 YNNKEL (reference sequence). The germline V and J ends were trimmed by 4 bases and 1 base, with 7 bases remaining between them. With regard to this clonotype: Antigen unknown.

Study-level findings and limits: VDJdb matches were skewed toward anti-spike CD8 T cell responses.

The V and J genes are TRBV3-1 and TRBJ1-2; perhaps TRBD1 as D (5 bases). This sequence originates from an adult who was a healthcare worker with PCR-confirmed SARS-CoV-2 infection or an uninfected control (not recorded which). Specimen: whole blood. The CDR3 nucleotides are TGTGCCAGCAGCCCGGGGGATAACTATGGCTACACCTTC. Translation: CASSPGDNYGYTF.